This is a list of T cell receptor beta chains from one sample in a study of blood T cell repertoires in COVID-19. Using immunoSEQ multiplex PCR, the repertoire was profiled, and TCRdb retains in-frame clones only, with some absent. Of some 490,000 clones detected, about 85% appear once; the ten largest clones hold 6.5% to 9.5%. Material for sequencing was PBMCs or T cells enriched from blood (not recorded which). All receptors derive from a woman aged 55-69 years who had recovered from COVID-19. Both conserved end residues are part of each CDR3. D genes are given only for firm matches. Expanded clones are given a class, and other clones once, few, many or no size at all.

TRBV2	TRBJ1-1	-	-	CASRFQGMNTEAFF	TGTGCCAGCAGGTTCCAGGGGATGAACACTGAAGCTTTCTTT
TRBV5-1	TRBJ1-4	-	-	CASSSSTNEKLFF	TGCGCCAGCAGCTCCTCAACTAATGAAAAACTGTTTTTT
TRBV5-1	TRBJ2-1	-	TRBD1	CASSSDRGINEQFF	TGCGCCAGCAGTTCGGACAGGGGCATCAATGAGCAGTTCTTC
TRBV30	TRBJ1-2	-	-	CAWSGDKSNYGYTF	TGTGCCTGGAGTGGGGACAAATCAAACTATGGCTACACCTTC
TRBV5-1	TRBJ1-2	-	TRBD1	CASSLVPTDRPGYTF	TGCGCCAGCAGCTTGGTTCCCACGGACAGGCCGGGCTACACCTTC
TRBV4-1	TRBJ2-1	-	TRBD2	CASSFPWGGYNEQFF	TGCGCCAGCAGCTTCCCGTGGGGGGGATACAATGAGCAGTTCTTC
TRBV10-1	TRBJ1-1	-	-	CASSEYSGTEAFF	TGCGCCAGCAGTGAGTACAGTGGGACTGAAGCTTTCTTT
TRBV2	TRBJ1-1	few	TRBD1	CASSEVPRTGGTEAFF	TGTGCCAGCAGTGAAGTACCGCGGACAGGGGGCACTGAAGCTTTCTTT
TRBV12-3/TRBV12-4	TRBJ1-2	-	-	CASSPFGYGYTF	TGTGCCAGCAGTCCTTTCGGGTATGGCTACACCTTC
TRBV5-1	TRBJ2-5	-	TRBD1	CASRDRAGEETQYF	TGCGCCAGCAGGGACAGGGCAGGGGAAGAGACCCAGTACTTC
TRBV18	TRBJ1-6	-	-	CASSGTSYNSPLHF	TGTGCCAGCTCCGGTACCTCCTATAATTCACCCCTCCACTTT
TRBV21-1	TRBJ1-6	-	-	CASSQGGNSPLHF	TGTGCCAGCAGTCAGGGAGGTAATTCACCCCTCCACTTT
TRBV5-6	TRBJ2-2	-	-	CASSRSYTGELFF	TGTGCCAGTTCCAGGTCATACACCGGGGAGCTGTTTTTT
TRBV5-1	TRBJ2-1	few	-	CASKEAWKYNEQFF	TGCGCCAGCAAGGAGGCTTGGAAATACAATGAGCAGTTCTTC
TRBV11-2	TRBJ2-2	-	-	CASSLGPTGPPTGELFF	TGTGCCAGCAGCTTAGGGCCGACAGGTCCCCCCACCGGGGAGCTGTTTTTT
TRBV20-1	TRBJ1-2	-	-	CSARRSYGYTF	TGCAGTGCTCGACGGAGCTATGGCTACACCTTC
TRBV19	TRBJ2-2	-	-	CASSIEAAGKSGELFF	TGTGCCAGTAGTATCGAGGCAGCAGGGAAGTCCGGGGAGCTGTTTTTT
TRBV5-1	TRBJ1-2	-	TRBD1	CASSVGQLYGYTF	TGCGCCAGCAGCGTGGGACAGCTCTATGGCTACACCTTC
TRBV28	TRBJ1-6	-	-	CASRPPGRDSPLHF	TGTGCCAGCAGACCTCCAGGGCGCGATTCACCCCTCCACTTT
TRBV9	TRBJ2-1	hyperexpanded	-	CASSVLSDEQFF	TGTGCCAGCAGCGTCCTGTCGGATGAGCAGTTCTTC
TRBV6-5	TRBJ1-3	-	-	CASRFLQGSGNTIYF	TGTGCCAGCAGATTCTTACAGGGCTCTGGAAACACCATATATTTT
TRBV5-4	TRBJ2-7	-	TRBD2	CASSFGAGDGEQYF	TGTGCCAGCAGCTTTGGAGCGGGGGATGGAGAGCAGTACTTC
TRBV5-4	TRBJ2-3	once	-	CASSPGDTQYF	TGTGCCAGCAGCCCCGGAGATACGCAGTATTTT
TRBV7-9	TRBJ2-5	-	TRBD1	CASSQGQRGGLETQYF	TGTGCCAGCAGCCAGGGACAGAGGGGCGGGTTAGAGACCCAGTACTTC
TRBV30	TRBJ2-5	once	-	CAWKKPGLRTQYF	TGTGCCTGGAAAAAGCCAGGGCTAAGGACCCAGTACTTC
TRBV6-4	TRBJ2-1	-	-	CASSATLGNEQFF	TGTGCCAGCAGTGCGACTCTTGGCAATGAGCAGTTCTTC
TRBV9	TRBJ1-4	-	TRBD1	CASSVAGTGEEKLFF	TGTGCCAGCAGCGTAGCCGGGACAGGGGAGGAAAAACTGTTTTTT
TRBV10-1	TRBJ1-3	-	-	CASSALSSGNTIYF	TGCGCCAGCAGTGCCCTAAGCTCTGGAAACACCATATATTTT
TRBV6-5	TRBJ1-6	-	-	CASSSLGGDSPLHF	TGTGCCAGCAGTTCGTTGGGGGGGGATTCACCCCTCCACTTT
TRBV5-6	TRBJ2-7	-	-	CASSLGTNYEQYF	TGTGCCAGCAGCTTGGGGACAAATTACGAGCAGTACTTC
TRBV7-9	TRBJ1-4	-	-	CASSSGVGNCSTNEKLFF	TGTGCCAGCAGCTCCGGGGTGGGCAACTGTTCAACTAATGAAAAACTGTTTTTT
TRBV2	TRBJ2-3	-	-	CASSELDADTQYF	TGTGCCAGCAGTGAACTAGACGCAGATACGCAGTATTTT
TRBV5-3	TRBJ1-1	-	TRBD1	CARSPGQANTEAFF	TGTGCCAGAAGCCCCGGACAGGCAAACACTGAAGCTTTCTTT
TRBV7-9	TRBJ1-1	-	TRBD1	CASSFGQGFTEAFF	TGTGCCAGCAGCTTTGGACAGGGGTTTACTGAAGCTTTCTTT
TRBV11-2	TRBJ1-1	-	TRBD1	CASSLRQGYTEAFF	TGTGCCAGCAGCCTTCGACAGGGTTACACTGAAGCTTTCTTT
TRBV2	TRBJ1-2	-	-	CASSEVGQGGGYTF	TGTGCCAGCAGTGAAGTCGGGCAGGGAGGAGGCTACACCTTC
TRBV6-5	TRBJ1-6	-	-	CASSYVSGSSPLHF	TGTGCCAGCAGTTACGTGTCGGGGTCTTCACCCCTCCACTTT
TRBV9	TRBJ1-6	-	-	CASSVGPNSPLHF	TGTGCCAGCAGCGTAGGGCCAAATTCACCCCTCCACTTT
TRBV7-2	TRBJ2-2	once	TRBD1	CASSRDRGAGELFF	TGTGCCAGCAGTCGAGACAGGGGGGCCGGGGAGCTGTTTTTT
TRBV20-1	TRBJ2-3	few	-	CSGQGTDTQYF	TGCAGTGGACAGGGCACAGATACGCAGTATTTT
TRBV27	TRBJ2-7	-	-	CASSLKEGYEQYF	TGTGCCAGCAGTTTAAAGGAGGGATACGAGCAGTACTTC
TRBV2	TRBJ2-5	-	-	CASSEITGLWVIETQYF	TGTGCCAGCAGTGAGATTACAGGGTTGTGGGTTATCGAGACCCAGTACTTC
TRBV10-2	TRBJ2-1	-	TRBD1	CASSVPPDRENEQFF	TGCGCCAGCAGTGTTCCTCCGGACAGGGAGAATGAGCAGTTCTTC
TRBV7-7	TRBJ2-5	-	TRBD1	CASSRTGEGQETQYF	TGTGCCAGCAGCAGGACAGGGGAGGGTCAAGAGACCCAGTACTTC
TRBV20-1	TRBJ1-4	-	-	CSASPGHNEKLFF	TGCAGTGCTAGTCCGGGTCATAATGAAAAACTGTTTTTT
TRBV5-1	TRBJ2-7	-	TRBD1	CASLHDRDSPYEQYF	TGCGCCAGCCTCCATGACAGGGACAGCCCCTACGAGCAGTACTTC
TRBV28	TRBJ1-2	-	-	CASSLTGRDYGYTF	TGTGCCAGCAGTTTAACAGGGAGGGACTATGGCTACACCTTC
TRBV10-3	TRBJ1-2	-	TRBD1	CAITLGQGGSYGYTF	TGTGCCATTACTCTGGGGCAGGGGGGAAGCTATGGCTACACCTTC
TRBV6-5	TRBJ1-4	few	TRBD1	CASSPGTGYEKLFF	TGTGCCAGCAGTCCCGGGACAGGCTATGAAAAACTGTTTTTT
TRBV11-3	TRBJ2-5	-	-	CASSSGETQYF	TGTGCCAGCAGTTCAGGGGAGACCCAGTACTTC
TRBV6-5	TRBJ2-6	-	-	CASSYDRSSGANVLTF	TGTGCCAGCAGTTACGACAGGAGCTCTGGGGCCAACGTCCTGACTTTC
TRBV10-2	TRBJ2-6	-	-	CASSDHSGANVLTF	TGCGCCAGCAGTGATCACTCTGGGGCCAACGTCCTGACTTTC
TRBV9	TRBJ2-3	-	TRBD1	CASQGGGTGKYF	TGTGCCAGCCAGGGGGGCGGGACAGGGAAGTATTTT
TRBV10-3	TRBJ1-5	-	-	CASRDIANQPQHF	TGTGCCAGCCGGGACATAGCAAATCAGCCCCAGCATTTT
TRBV4-2	TRBJ2-6	-	TRBD2	CASSQSSGGASGANVLTF	TGTGCCAGCAGCCAATCTAGCGGGGGGGCCTCTGGGGCCAACGTCCTGACTTTC
TRBV24-1	TRBJ2-3	-	TRBD1	CATSDLTGGTDTQYF	TGTGCCACCAGTGATTTGACAGGGGGCACAGATACGCAGTATTTT
TRBV5-8	TRBJ2-7	-	-	CAAGQTSYEQYF	TGTGCCGCGGGACAGACCTCCTACGAGCAGTACTTC
TRBV10-1	TRBJ2-2	-	-	CASSPGNTGELFF	TGCGCCAGCAGTCCCGGGAACACCGGGGAGCTGTTTTTT
TRBV19	TRBJ1-2	-	-	CASKPPQAAGTYGYTF	TGTGCCAGTAAACCCCCCCAAGCCGCGGGTACCTATGGCTACACCTTC
TRBV18	TRBJ1-5	-	-	CASSPGASRNQPQHF	TGTGCCAGCTCACCTGGGGCCAGCCGAAATCAGCCCCAGCATTTT